What follows are 15 T cell receptor beta chains derived from one specimen sequenced in a study of blood T cell repertoires in COVID-19. Profiled with immunoSEQ multiplex PCR; TCRdb holds only in-frame clones, not every one. The data hold 150,000 to 200,000 clones, with about 76% observed a single time. What was sequenced was peripheral blood. The receptors originated from a woman aged 50 to 65 with active or convalescent COVID-19.

The genes are TRBV27 and TRBJ1-2; TRBD1 matches 9 bases. Germline V gives CDR1 MNHEY, CDR2 SMNVEV (reference sequence). The CDR3 has 15 amino acids. V gave up 3 bases and J gave up 8 bases; unmatched junction bases: 10. In nucleotides, the CDR3 is TGTGCCAGCAGTTTGGTTTCCACAGGGGGCGAAGGCTACACCTTC. Its translation: CASSLVSTGGEGYTF.

The J gene is TRBJ2-5, the V gene TRBV6-6; no clear D gene. Germline V gene sequence: CDR1 MNHNY, CDR2 SVGAGI (reference sequence). This CDR3 region has 16 residues. Trimming removed 4 bases at V and 3 bases at J, with 18 bases between. DNA of the CDR3: TGTGCCAGCAGTTCCTTGACCGGAGTTCCAAAAGAGACCCAGTACTTC. Translated: CASSSLTGVPKETQYF.

This rearrangement joins TRBV7-2 to TRBJ2-7, with 10 nucleotides matching TRBD2. CDR1 is SGHTA, CDR2 FQGNSA, per germline. The junction had 4 bases not matched to a gene; V was cut back by 0 bases and J by 5 bases. The CDR3 covers 15 residues. Here the CDR3 reads CASSLAGTSVNEQYF. The CDR3 DNA reads TGTGCCAGCAGCTTAGCTGGGACTAGCGTGAACGAGCAGTACTTC.

Note on this clone: Other DNA sequences in this specimen translate into the identical CDR3. The chain combines TRBV9 with TRBJ2-3; possible D gene TRBD2, 5 bases. With 5 bases removed from V and 1 base from J, the gap between germline ends came to 11 bases. Germline-derived CDR1 and CDR2 are SGDLS and YYNGEE. The CDR3 runs to 14 residues. CDR3 in amino acids: CASSVSSGTDTQYF. CDR3 bases: TGTGCCAGCAGTGTTAGTAGCGGCACAGATACGCAGTATTTT.

This chain links TRBV5-8 with TRBJ2-1; 11 nucleotides agree with TRBD2. Unmatched junction bases numbered 9, after V lost 4 bases and J lost 0 bases. This CDR3 region has 18 residues. Germline CDR1 SGHTS, CDR2 YDEGEE. This chain's CDR3 is CASSHHRLAGYSYNEQFF. CDR3 coding DNA: TGTGCCAGCAGCCACCACAGACTAGCGGGGTACTCCTACAATGAGCAGTTCTTC.

This clone appeared once. The chain combines TRBV6-5 with TRBJ1-5; D call uncertain. V gave up 8 bases and J gave up 4 bases, with 12 bases separating them. CDR1 MNHEY and CDR2 SVGAGI come from the germline V gene. CDR3 length: 13 residues. Written as DNA, the CDR3 is TGTGCCAGCGGCTCCCCCCCGAATCAGCCCCAGCATTTT. As protein: CASGSPPNQPQHF.

This clone was seen a single time. The gene calls are TRBV5-1 and TRBJ2-2; D is perhaps TRBD2 (6 bases). Trimming took off 3 bases at V and 1 base at J, with 10 bases between the two ends. This CDR3 contains 15 residues. Germline V gene data show CDR1 as SGHRS and CDR2 as YFSETQ. The CDR3 nucleotides read TGCGCCAGCAGCTGGGCTAGCGAGAACACCGGGGAGCTGTTTTTT. It codes for CASSWASENTGELFF.

The chain employs TRBV4-2 and TRBJ2-3; D not resolved. CDR3 length: 15 amino acids. The germline V gene has CDR1 LGHNA and CDR2 YNFKEQ. V shed 4 bases and J shed 4 bases, with 15 bases lying between them. The CDR3 nucleotides read TGTGCCAGCAGCCCACAATATCCGGGTCCAGATACGCAGTATTTT. This translates into CASSPQYPGPDTQYF.

This sequence joins TRBV4-3 and TRBJ1-1, with 8 nucleotides matching TRBD1. CDR3 size: 16 residues. Trimming cost V 4 bases and J 0 bases; bases outside gene matches: 7. Germline CDR1 is LGHNA and CDR2 is YSLEER. CDR3 sequence: CASSLGQGHLNTEAFF. CDR3 DNA: TGCGCCAGCAGCCTTGGACAGGGACACTTGAACACTGAAGCTTTCTTT.

The chain combines TRBV28 with TRBJ2-3, with TRBD1 matching over 7 bases. In germline, CDR1 is MDHEN, CDR2 SYDVKM. CDR3 length: 14 residues. V shed 2 bases, J shed 4 bases, and the junction held 3 bases outside the gene matches. The CDR3 DNA reads as TGTGCCAGCAGTTTAGAAGGGGGCGCAGATACGCAGTATTTT. It yields the protein CASSLEGGADTQYF.

The count of this clone is one. The V call is TRBV2, the J call TRBJ1-5, with TRBD1 matching 7 bases. This CDR3 comprises 13 residues. Per the germline V gene, CDR1 is SNHLY and CDR2 is FYNNEI. The junction had 0 bases not matched to a gene; V was cut back by 7 bases and J by 0 bases. CDR3 bases: TGTGCCAGCAACAGGGGTAGCAATCAGCCCCAGCATTTT. Its protein is CASNRGSNQPQHF.

Notes on this clone: The same CDR3 can be traced to other DNA sequences in this sample. The genes are TRBV30 and TRBJ2-7; TRBD2 aligns across 7 bases. With V trimmed by 0 bases and J by 3 bases, 2 bases remained unmatched. CDR3 length equals 13 residues. The germline V gene has CDR1 GTSNPN and CDR2 SVGIG (reference sequence). The CDR3 sequence is CAWSVSGNYEQYF. The CDR3 DNA sequence: TGTGCCTGGAGTGTAAGCGGGAACTACGAGCAGTACTTC.

The chain combines TRBV19 with TRBJ1-5; TRBD1 is a possible D gene (5 bases). V was clipped by 3 bases and J by 4 bases, with 10 bases between them. The CDR3 sequence is 14 residues long. Germline V lookup: CDR1 LNHDA, CDR2 SQIVND (reference sequence). CDR3 DNA: TGTGCCAGTAGTATTGTTACAGGAAATCAGCCCCAGCATTTT. Translated: CASSIVTGNQPQHF.

The sample holds one count of this clone. The CDR3 DNA reads TGTGCCAGCAGCGTACAGGGGAGCTATGGCTACACCTTC. Its translation: CASSVQGSYGYTF. The chain employs TRBV28 and TRBJ1-2, with 7 positions matching TRBD1. Germline CDR1 and CDR2: MDHEN and SYDVKM. With V trimmed by 6 bases and J by 4 bases, 5 bases remained unmatched. The CDR3 extends over 13 amino acids.

This clone was picked up many times. The chain uses TRBV5-1 and TRBJ2-3; TRBD2 aligns across 8 bases. CDR3 length: 14 residues. V shed 6 bases and J 4 bases; nucleotides not matched to a gene: 7. The germline V gene has CDR1 SGHRS and CDR2 YFSETQ. The CDR3 DNA is TGCGCCAGCAAAACTAGCGGTCGCCCAGATACGCAGTATTTT. This translates into CASKTSGRPDTQYF.